This TCR beta chain was captured in a study of lymphopenia after photon versus proton radiotherapy. A word on this clone: The antigen is unknown.

The repertoire was sequenced with immunoSEQ multiplex PCR; TCRdb's copy has only in-frame clones and lacks some. The sample includes tens of thousands of clones, approximately 84% of them seen just once. The CDR3 length is 14 residues. Per the germline V gene, CDR1 is SGHAT and CDR2 is FQNNGV. The V and J ends lost 5 bases and 4 bases respectively, with 12 bases between them. Study observations and caveats: Relative stability marked proton patients; photon patients lost diversity and naive cells. Authors raise, but do not show, better survival with proton therapy. After the lymphocyte nadir, photon-treated repertoires showed oligoclonal expansion, especially of CD8+ Temra cells. In patients who died, overall survival fell as post-nadir TCR diversity dropped more.

The receptor's source is a man aged 55 to 70 with pancreatic cancer. The chain has TRBV11-2 and TRBJ2-1; TRBD1 is a possible D gene (6 bases). Sequencing used peripheral blood, obtained from a patient treated with proton-based radiotherapy. The CDR3 sequence: CASSRRQGYNEQFF. The DNA of the CDR3 is TGTGCCAGCAGCCGACGGCAGGGGTACAATGAGCAGTTCTTC.